The TCR beta chain under discussion was sequenced for a study of blood T cell repertoires in COVID-19. Study background: Whether acute or convalescent, the COVID-19 samples came from the United States, Italy and Spain. Nucleic acid was either cDNA or gDNA, and it came from T cells, B-cell-depleted T cells, or PBMCs.

Germline lookup yields CDR1 MNHEY and CDR2 SVGEGT. This CDR3 contains 16 residues. Trimming removed 2 bases from V and 0 bases from J, with 11 bases in between. Per the authors' pipeline: Amplification of reference gene primers was used by the study to estimate nucleated cell counts. Profiling relied on immunoSEQ multiplex PCR, and the TCRdb table lists in-frame clones only, not all of them. D and trimming come from the DNA, and the V and J calls and clone size come from that table. Of about 81,000 clones in the sample, about 88% were seen once. Sequenced material: peripheral blood. This clonotype was sampled from a man aged 65 to 85 with active or convalescent COVID-19. This chain connects TRBV6-2 or TRBV6-3 to TRBJ1-5; D remains unclear. The CDR3 here is CASSYGGYYSNQPQHF. The CDR3, as DNA: TGTGCCAGCAGTTACGGAGGATACTATAGCAATCAGCCCCAGCATTTT.